This TCR beta chain was retrieved from a study of T cell repertoires in cytomegalovirus infection. Study information: Both CMV infection and a matching HLA type were indicated by public TCR beta signatures.

TCRdb used MiXCR to reprocess the reads, holding one entry per CDR3 protein. The table lists some 350,000 distinct CDR3 sequences, roughly 18% of them singletons. The study's findings and limits: Based on cumulative public TCR beta family frequency, carriers of CMV plus the relevant HLA were identified. HLA-C-restricted CMV-specific TCR beta clonotypes prevailed in the ex vivo response.

The CDR3 is 15 amino acids. The germline V and J ends were trimmed by 6 bases and 0 bases, with 15 bases remaining between them. Per germline, CDR1 DFQATT and CDR2 SNEGSKA (reference sequence). This clonotype was counted a few times. Its antigen is unidentified. The specimen sequenced was PBMCs. The origin of this receptor is a human donor in good health (CMV status not recorded). Some clones in this sample may be carry-over from other donors' samples. J is TRBJ2-1 and V is TRBV20-1, with D unresolved. The CDR3: CSAGVMDVSYNEQFF. The CDR3 nucleotides read TGCAGTGCCGGCGTGATGGACGTCTCCTACAATGAGCAGTTCTTC.